The clone carrying this T cell receptor beta chain occurred a few times. What it recognizes is unknown. PCR employed 60 Vbeta and 13 Jbeta primers. Clones were read by immunoSEQ multiplex PCR, and TCRdb kept only the in-frame ones, dropping some. The sample carries about 50,000 clones, about three quarters recorded once. This sample stems from a study of cytomegalovirus exposure and HLA in healthy donors. Study-level results: As confirmed in vitro, a few CMV-associated chains were specific for CMV antigens. Within an earlier analysis, most TCR beta V segments proved productive either about 90% or about 30% of the time. Among TCR beta chains, those listed as cytomegalovirus-associated numbered over 150.

V trimming: 3 bases; J trimming: 6 bases; junction bases outside the gene matches: 3. The CDR3 sequence is 14 residues long. The V gene's germline CDR1 is SGHAT and CDR2 FQNNGV. The sequenced sample was PBMCs. The TCR comes from a woman aged 40 to 50 in good health and CMV-seropositive. The chain uses TRBV11-2 and TRBJ2-2, with 8 positions matching TRBD1. The CDR3 region has the DNA TGTGCCAGCAGCTTCCAGGGGGCAGCCGGGGAGCTGTTTTTT. Amino acid sequence: CASSFQGAAGELFF.